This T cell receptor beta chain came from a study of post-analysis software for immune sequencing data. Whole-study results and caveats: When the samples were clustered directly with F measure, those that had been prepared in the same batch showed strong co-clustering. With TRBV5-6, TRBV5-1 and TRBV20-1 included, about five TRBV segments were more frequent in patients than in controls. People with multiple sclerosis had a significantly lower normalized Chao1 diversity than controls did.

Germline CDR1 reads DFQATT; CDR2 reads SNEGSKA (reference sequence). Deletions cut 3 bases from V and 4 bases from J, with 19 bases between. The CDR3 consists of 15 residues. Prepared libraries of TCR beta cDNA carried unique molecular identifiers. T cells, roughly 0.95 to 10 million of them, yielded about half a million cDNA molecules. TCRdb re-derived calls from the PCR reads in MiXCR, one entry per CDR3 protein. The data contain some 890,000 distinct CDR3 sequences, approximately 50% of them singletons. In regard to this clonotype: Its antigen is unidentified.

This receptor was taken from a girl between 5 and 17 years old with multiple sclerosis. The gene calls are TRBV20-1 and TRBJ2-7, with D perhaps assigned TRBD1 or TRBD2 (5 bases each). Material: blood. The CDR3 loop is CSARDPGTLNYEQYF. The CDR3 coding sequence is TGCAGTGCTAGGGATCCCGGGACCCTAAATTACGAGCAGTACTTC.